The 22 T cell receptor beta chains listed next were all sequenced from one sample in a study of regulatory T cells in long-lasting Graves disease (dated by TCRdb to about 2021). The sample's time point label is to be understood as: newly diagnosed GD, antithyroid drugs for less than 3 months. For both TCR sequencing and RNA sequencing, RNA was extracted from PBMCs in TRIzol. The library was built by means of multiplex PCR. The sequencing machine was an Illumina HiSeq 4000. CDR3 regions were amplified by Arm-PCR with iRepertoire HTBI primers to construct TCR beta libraries. In TCRdb, the public reads were trimmed at Q25 with fastp and aligned with MiXCR, with productive beta chains retained. Identical CDR3 proteins give one entry, which carries the most common genes and DNA. The sample has roughly 220,000 distinct CDR3 sequences on record, about 16% of them singletons. The top ten hold approximately 20% of the sample.

The input for sequencing was peripheral blood mononuclear cells (PBMCs), taken at new diagnosis, from a patient treated with antithyroid drugs. Receptor source: a female donor with Graves disease.

This clonotype came up many times. The genes are TRBV5-1 and TRBJ2-1, with 11 positions matching TRBD2. Germline loops: CDR1 SGHRS, CDR2 YFSETQ. The J segment lost 1 base and the V segment lost 3 bases, leaving 3 bases of the junction unmatched. This CDR3 spans 16 amino acids. The CDR3 spells CASSSGLAESYNEQFF. Written as DNA, the CDR3 is TGCGCCAGCAGCTCGGGACTAGCGGAATCCTACAATGAGCAGTTCTTC.

This clonotype was counted ten times or more. The chain combines TRBV29-1 with TRBJ1-1; D is ambiguous. Trimming cost V 4 bases and J 0 bases, with 6 bases left between them. This CDR3 contains 12 residues. Looked up from germline, CDR1 is SQVTM and CDR2 is ANQGSEA. The CDR3 region is CSVGGMNTEAFF. The DNA for the CDR3 is TGCAGCGTTGGAGGGATGAACACTGAAGCTTTCTTT.

This clonotype was counted ten times or more. V and J are TRBV28 and TRBJ2-7, with D unclear. Germline loops: CDR1 MDHEN, CDR2 SYDVKM. V was cut by 7 bases and J by 4 bases, with 8 bases left in between. The CDR3 totals 11 residues. The CDR3: CASNWGYEQYF. The CDR3 DNA reads as TGTGCCAGCAACTGGGGTTACGAGCAGTACTTC.

On this clonotype: A read error is likely here: a far larger clone is one base away. As the CDR3 is not closed by the conserved phenylalanine or tryptophan, this likely results from a read error. No DNA is shown, since the ends of the CDR3 on it are uncertain; the CDR3 is the one TCRdb lists. The genes are TRBV28 and TRBJ2-3; TRBD2, the table's D call, lacks a check against the DNA. Germline CDR1 reads MDHEN; CDR2 reads SYDVKM. Counting both end residues, the CDR3 totals 15 amino acids. This CDR3 is CASSSSGEGWETQYL.

This clonotype was seen repeatedly, ten times or more. The chain is built from TRBV10-3 and TRBJ1-5; perhaps TRBD1 as D (5 bases). This CDR3 contains 13 residues. The germline gives CDR1 ENHRY, CDR2 SYGVKD. V lost 2 bases and J 6 bases, leaving 8 bases between the germline ends. In DNA, the CDR3 is TGTGCCATCAGTGAGGCAGGGTTTCAGCCCCAGCATTTT. This codes for CAISEAGFQPQHF.

In the case of this clonotype: A much larger clone differs by one base, so this may be a read error. The chain links TRBV2 to TRBJ2-5; D not certain. The CDR3 has 11 amino acids. Germline V gene sequence: CDR1 SNHLY, CDR2 FYNNEI. Trimming took 1 base from V and 7 from J, leaving 4 bases between them. CDR3 sequence (DNA): TGTGCCAGCAGTGAAGTTGGGACCCAGTACTTC. This sequence encodes CASSEVGTQYF.

This clonotype occurred many times. V gene TRBV7-2 combines with J gene TRBJ2-1, with 8 bases identical to TRBD2. Germline V gene data show CDR1 as SGHTA and CDR2 as FQGNSA. CDR3 size: 17 residues. Germline trimming cut 1 base from V and 3 bases from J; bases unmatched to any gene: 8. Here the CDR3 DNA reads TGTGCCAGCAGCTTAGAAGTAGGGACTAGTCACTACAATGAGCAGTTCTTC. Its translation is CASSLEVGTSHYNEQFF.

Many counts were recorded for this clonotype. The rearrangement joins TRBV2 to TRBJ1-6, with no clear D. The germline V gene has CDR1 SNHLY and CDR2 FYNNEI. The CDR3 length is 12 residues. The ends were cut back, 4 bases at V and 10 bases at J, with 8 bases in the middle. CDR3: CASSVLFSPLHF. The CDR3 DNA follows: TGTGCCAGCAGTGTCCTTTTCTCACCCCTCCACTTT.

This clonotype was seen repeatedly, ten times or more. This sequence joins TRBV11-3 and TRBJ2-5, with D perhaps matching TRBD1 (5 bases). V dropped 2 bases and J dropped 5 bases, with 9 bases sitting between them. CDR1 and CDR2 from the germline V gene are SGHNT and YENEEA. This CDR3 contains 13 residues. The CDR3 region has the DNA TGTGCCAGCAGCTTAATTAGGGGCGAGACCCAGTACTTC. As protein: CASSLIRGETQYF.

This clonotype showed up just a few times. The chain employs TRBV12-3 or TRBV12-4 and TRBJ1-4, with a tentative D call TRBD1 (5 bases). V was cut by 6 bases and J by 8 bases, with 16 bases left in between. The CDR3 extends over 14 amino acids. The CDR3: CASSVGRENEKLFF. Written as DNA, the CDR3 is TGTGCCAGCAGCGTAGGCAGGGAGAACGAAAAACTGTTTTTT.

This clonotype was seen repeatedly, ten times or more. V usage is TRBV25-1 and J usage is TRBJ2-1; D perhaps matches TRBD1 (6 bases). This CDR3 region has 15 residues. The V and J ends lost 3 bases and 4 bases respectively, with 13 bases between them. Germline CDR1 and CDR2: MGHDK and SYGVNS. Here the CDR3 DNA reads TGTGCCAGCAGTGACCGGACAGAAGCTTACAATGAGCAGTTCTTC. Protein product: CASSDRTEAYNEQFF.

V is TRBV24-1 and J is TRBJ2-2; the match to TRBD1 covers 11 bases. Germline V gene lookup returns CDR1 KGHDR and CDR2 SFDVKD. The trim removed 0 bases at V and 2 bases at J, leaving 1 base unmatched. CDR3 length: 17 amino acids. CDR3 nucleotides: TGTGCCACCAGTGATTTGGGACAGGGGGCCAACACCGGGGAGCTGTTTTTT. It encodes CATSDLGQGANTGELFF.

This clonotype was seen a handful of times. This chain connects TRBV6-5 to TRBJ2-1; 15 bases agree with TRBD2. V was pared by 2 bases and J by 8 bases, with 4 bases of the junction left unmatched. CDR1 and CDR2 (germline): MNHEY, SVGAGI. This CDR3 is built from 16 residues. The CDR3 DNA follows: TGTGCCAGCAGTTACCCGGGACTAGCGGGAGGCGATGAGCAGTTCTTC. Translated, it gives CASSYPGLAGGDEQFF.

The genes are TRBV3-1 and TRBJ1-5; D is unresolved. The CDR3 length is 16 residues. V lost 1 base, J lost 3 bases, and 13 bases lay in between. Germline lookup yields CDR1 LGHDT and CDR2 YNNKEL (reference sequence). The CDR3 loop reads CASSQGSNRPNQPQHF. The DNA for the CDR3 is TGTGCCAGCAGCCAAGGGTCTAACCGGCCCAATCAGCCCCAGCATTTT.

This clonotype was found many times. The chain uses TRBV11-1 and TRBJ2-2, with 7 positions matching TRBD1. Trimming removed 2 bases from V and 4 bases from J; junction bases left unmatched: 7. The CDR3 spans 16 residues. CDR1 is SGHAT and CDR2 is FQDESV in the germline V gene (reference sequence). The CDR3: CASSLSRGRGTGELFF. The CDR3 DNA reads TGTGCCAGCAGCTTATCCAGGGGGAGAGGCACCGGGGAGCTGTTTTTT.

This clonotype has a count of ten or more. The V call is TRBV20-1, the J call TRBJ2-7; 10 nucleotides match TRBD2. The CDR3 covers 15 residues. The V and J ends lost 8 bases and 5 bases, in that order; junction bases with no gene match: 15. The V gene's germline CDR1 is DFQATT and CDR2 SNEGSKA (reference sequence). The CDR3 DNA reads TGCAGTCTTCCTGCTGCCGGGACTAGCGAGCACGAGCAGTACTTC. As protein: CSLPAAGTSEHEQYF.

This clonotype was detected many times. V gene TRBV19 combines with J gene TRBJ2-6; TRBD1 might be the D (5 bases). The CDR3 totals 15 residues. V shed 9 bases and J shed 0 bases, with 12 bases lying between them. Germline V gene data show CDR1 as LNHDA and CDR2 as SQIVND (reference sequence). CDR3 region: CASRVTGSGANVLTF. The CDR3 bases are TGTGCCAGCAGGGTCACAGGCTCTGGGGCCAACGTCCTGACTTTC.

V and J are TRBV10-3 and TRBJ2-5; D perhaps matches TRBD2 (8 bases). There are 14 residues in the CDR3. Germline assignment: CDR1 ENHRY and CDR2 SYGVKD. The CDR3 spells CTTSEPGGLGTQYF. DNA of the CDR3: TGTACCACCAGTGAGCCAGGGGGACTAGGGACCCAGTACTTC.

This clonotype was detected ten times or more. The J gene is TRBJ2-1, the V gene TRBV20-1; D gene uncertain. The germline V gene encodes CDR1 DFQATT and CDR2 SNEGSKA (reference sequence). There are 12 residues in the CDR3. The ends were cut back, 2 bases at V and 12 bases at J, with 14 bases in the middle. CDR3 loop: CSARLAGTAQFF. The CDR3 bases are TGCAGTGCTAGACTCGCTGGAACCGCGCAGTTCTTC.

This clonotype was found many times. The rearrangement joins TRBV27 to TRBJ2-7, with 8 bases identical to TRBD2. The CDR3 has 13 amino acids. Trimming took 3 bases from V and 4 from J; bases not matched to a gene: 2. CDR1 is MNHEY and CDR2 is SMNVEV in the germline V gene (reference sequence). CDR3 sequence reads: CASSFTGGYEQYF. The CDR3 region has the DNA TGTGCCAGCAGTTTTACGGGAGGGTACGAGCAGTACTTC.

The table lists this clonotype with many counts. The V call is TRBV10-3, the J call TRBJ1-4; 11 nucleotides line up with TRBD1. Germline V lookup: CDR1 ENHRY, CDR2 SYGVKD. CDR3 size: 16 residues. With V trimmed by 3 bases and J by 2 bases, 2 bases remained unmatched. CDR3: CAISDGQGATNEKLFF. As DNA, the CDR3 is TGTGCCATCAGTGACGGACAGGGGGCGACTAATGAAAAACTGTTTTTT.

There are many counts of this clonotype. The V gene is TRBV18, the J gene TRBJ1-4, with 8 bases identical to TRBD1. CDR3 length equals 16 residues. The V gene end was trimmed by 3 bases and the J gene end by 1 base; junction bases not matched to a gene: 4. Germline CDR1 is KGHSH and CDR2 is LQKENI. CDR3 residues: CASSPNRGGTNEKLFF. DNA for the CDR3: TGTGCCAGCTCACCGAACAGGGGGGGAACTAATGAAAAACTGTTTTTT.